The sequence of this T cell receptor (beta chain) was determined in a study of cytomegalovirus exposure and HLA in healthy donors. Study-level results: Researchers catalogued some 160 TCR beta chains as cytomegalovirus-associated. Specific recognition of CMV antigens was confirmed in vitro for a few chains (all CMV-associated).

Separate from the roughly 700-subject first cohort was the roughly 130-subject validation cohort, to which the donors belonged. Germline CDR1 and CDR2: MNHNS and SASEGT. Trimming left V 6 bases short and J 4 bases short, with 15 bases between. The CDR3 length is 14 residues. Only in-frame clones appear in the TCRdb table, and some are missing; sequencing was by immunoSEQ multiplex PCR. The sample holds 250,000 to 400,000 clones; around 90% are singletons and the top ten take roughly 0.88%. Notes on this clone: Antigen unknown.

This TCR came from a man aged 30 to 39 in good health and CMV-seronegative. The sequenced sample was PBMCs. The rearrangement uses TRBV6-1 and TRBJ1-2, with D uncertain. Here the CDR3 reads CASREPGFGYGYTF. CDR3 DNA sequence: TGTGCCAGCAGGGAGCCCGGATTCGGCTATGGCTACACCTTC.